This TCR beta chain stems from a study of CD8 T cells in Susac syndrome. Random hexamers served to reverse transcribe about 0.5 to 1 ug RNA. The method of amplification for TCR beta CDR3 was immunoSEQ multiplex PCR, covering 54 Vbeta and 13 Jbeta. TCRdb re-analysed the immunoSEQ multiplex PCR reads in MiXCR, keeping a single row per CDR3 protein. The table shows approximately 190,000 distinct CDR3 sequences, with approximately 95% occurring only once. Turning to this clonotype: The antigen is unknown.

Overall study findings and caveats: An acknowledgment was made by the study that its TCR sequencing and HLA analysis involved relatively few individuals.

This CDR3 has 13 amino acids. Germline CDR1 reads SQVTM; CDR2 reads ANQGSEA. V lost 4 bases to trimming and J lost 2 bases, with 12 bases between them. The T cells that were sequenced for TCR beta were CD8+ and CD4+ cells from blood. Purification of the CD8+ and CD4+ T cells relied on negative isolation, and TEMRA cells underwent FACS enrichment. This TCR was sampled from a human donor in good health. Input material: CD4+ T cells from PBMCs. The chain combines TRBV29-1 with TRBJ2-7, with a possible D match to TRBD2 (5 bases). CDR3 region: CSVGPPGTYEQYF. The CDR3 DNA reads TGCAGCGTTGGGCCGCCGGGGACCTACGAGCAGTACTTC.